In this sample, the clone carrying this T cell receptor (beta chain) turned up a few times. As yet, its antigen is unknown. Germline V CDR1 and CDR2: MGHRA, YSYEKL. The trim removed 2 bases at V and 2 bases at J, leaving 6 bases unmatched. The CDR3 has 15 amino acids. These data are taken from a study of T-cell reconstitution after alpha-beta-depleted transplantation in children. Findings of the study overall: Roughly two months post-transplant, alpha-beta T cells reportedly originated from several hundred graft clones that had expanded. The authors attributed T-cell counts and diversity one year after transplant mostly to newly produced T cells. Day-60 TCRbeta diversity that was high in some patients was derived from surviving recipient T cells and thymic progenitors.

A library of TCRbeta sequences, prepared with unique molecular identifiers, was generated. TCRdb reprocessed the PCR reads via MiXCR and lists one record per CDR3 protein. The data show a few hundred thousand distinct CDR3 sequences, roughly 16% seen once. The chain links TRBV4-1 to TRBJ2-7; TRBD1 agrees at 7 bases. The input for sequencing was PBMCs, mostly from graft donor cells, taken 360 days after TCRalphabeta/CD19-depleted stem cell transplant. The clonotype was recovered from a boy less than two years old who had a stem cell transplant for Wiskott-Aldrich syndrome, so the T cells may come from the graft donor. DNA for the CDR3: TGCGCCAGCAGCCAACAGGGGGTTGACCCCTACGAGCAGTACTTC. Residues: CASSQQGVDPYEQYF.